The present TCR beta chain was sequenced within a study of cytomegalovirus exposure and HLA in healthy donors. In the case of this clone: Its antigen remains unknown.

Primers for the PCR totalled 60 Vbeta and 13 Jbeta. Produced via immunoSEQ multiplex PCR; TCRdb's table is partial and in-frame only. This table holds over 150,000 clones, more than 80% found once. Notes on the study in general: One cluster of highly shared sequence variants probably arose as a sequencing artifact. In a later analysis, HLA-associated TCR beta chains were more clonally expanded than equally common others. Sequencing depth across donors, presence/absence analyses assumed, was roughly uniform.

Trimming cost V 6 bases and J 8 bases; bases outside gene matches: 9. In germline, CDR1 is SNHLY, CDR2 FYNNEI. The CDR3 contains 14 residues. This receptor was obtained from a woman aged 25 to 39 in good health and CMV-seropositive. Material for sequencing was PBMCs. V gene TRBV2 combines with J gene TRBJ1-2; TRBD1 matches 10 bases. CDR3 in DNA: TGTGCCAGCAGACACAGGACAGGGGGAGGGGGCTACACCTTC. Amino acids: CASRHRTGGGGYTF.